This TCR beta chain originates from a study of neoadjuvant nivolumab and ipilimumab in lung cancer. The study's findings and limits: Only two of four nivolumab-treated tumors gained richness and clonality by surgery. Higher pretherapy blood TCR richness went with higher resected-tumor richness. TCR clonality did not significantly correlate with pathologic tumor regression. Compared with tumor-adjacent uninvolved lung, resected tumors showed greater richness and clonality.

Only in-frame clones appear in the TCRdb table, and some are missing; sequencing was by immunoSEQ multiplex PCR. The profile shows more than 40,000 clones, roughly 90% of them singletons. Per the germline V gene, CDR1 is MGHRA and CDR2 is YSYEKL. V was trimmed by 3 bases and J by 3 bases, leaving 15 bases between them. The CDR3 runs to 16 residues. Remarks on this clone: Its antigen is as yet unknown.

The TCR sequence derives from an adult with non-small cell lung cancer. Some clones in this sample may be carry-over from other donors' samples. The rearrangement uses TRBV4-1 and TRBJ2-1; tentatively, D is TRBD1 (5 bases). Specimen: blood, collected before neoadjuvant nivolumab, alone or with ipilimumab. The CDR3 loop reads CASSHQGRAFYNEQFF. In nucleotides, the CDR3 is TGCGCCAGCAGCCACCAGGGCAGGGCCTTCTACAATGAGCAGTTCTTC.